The entry below describes one T cell receptor beta chain. The sample originates from a study of blood T cell repertoires in COVID-19. Clones were read by immunoSEQ multiplex PCR, and TCRdb kept only the in-frame ones, dropping some. Of some 190,000 clones detected, more than 70% appear once; the ten largest clones hold 4% to 5.5%. Germline CDR1 LNHDA, CDR2 SQIVND (reference sequence). V lost 5 bases and J lost 12; bases outside the gene matches: 10. The CDR3 has 12 amino acids. The material sequenced was peripheral blood. The rearrangement uses TRBV19 and TRBJ2-7, with 7 positions matching TRBD1. This receptor was identified in a human donor in a cohort sampled during active COVID-19. In DNA, the CDR3 is TGTGCCAGTAGTTCCGGACAGGCGCCGGTGTACTTC. This translates into CASSSGQAPVYF.